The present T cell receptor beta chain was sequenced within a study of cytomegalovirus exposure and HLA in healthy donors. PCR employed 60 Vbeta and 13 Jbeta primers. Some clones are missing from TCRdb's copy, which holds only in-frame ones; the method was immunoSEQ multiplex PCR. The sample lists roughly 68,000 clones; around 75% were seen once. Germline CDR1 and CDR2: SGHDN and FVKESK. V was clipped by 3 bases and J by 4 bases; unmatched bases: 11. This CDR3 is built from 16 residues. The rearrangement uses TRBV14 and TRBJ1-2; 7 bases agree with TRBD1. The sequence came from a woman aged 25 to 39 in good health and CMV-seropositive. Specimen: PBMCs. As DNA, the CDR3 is TGTGCCAGCAGCCAGGACATGTGGGGGACAGCCTATGGCTACACCTTC. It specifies CASSQDMWGTAYGYTF.